This T cell receptor (beta chain) emerged from a study of siplizumab effects on memory and regulatory T cells. Findings of the study overall: Unstimulated naive T cells seemed to show more diversity than memory cells did, and they also seemed to be among the major contributors to the alloresponse.

Every sample had some 99,000 of its TCR templates assayed. Produced via immunoSEQ multiplex PCR; TCRdb's table is partial and in-frame only. The profile shows 100,000 or so clones, 75% to 95% of them singletons. J gave up 4 bases and V 5 bases, and 4 bases lay outside the gene matches. Germline CDR1 MNHEY, CDR2 SMNVEV (reference sequence). The CDR3 is made up of 13 amino acids. For this clone: The antigen remains unidentified.

Material: CD4+ T cells sorted from blood. The rearrangement links TRBV27 to TRBJ1-2; TRBD1 matches at 7 bases. The TCR comes from a human donor in good health. Some clones in this sample may be carry-over from other donors' samples. The CDR3: CASSRTGAYGYTF. Written as DNA, the CDR3 is TGTGCCAGCAGTCGTACAGGGGCCTATGGCTACACCTTC.